The 18 T cell receptor beta chains in this list originate from one sample, sequenced in a study of a mutant IDH1 vaccine in newly diagnosed glioma. The assay was immunoSEQ multiplex PCR, and TCRdb's table has in-frame clones only and misses some. The sample includes 50,000 to 70,000 clones, over 75% seen only once; the top ten take approximately 12%. As for time point: week 23, last vaccination. Mutant IDH1 20-mer peptide, at 300 ug, made up each vaccine dose, with topical imiquimod. Their antigens are not known. Here the sequenced sample was PBMCs, taken from a glioma patient whose treatment included an IDH1 peptide vaccine. Receptors were obtained from a man aged 18 to 30 with glioma.

This clone was picked up one time. The chain has TRBV7-9 and TRBJ2-3, with 10 bases identical to TRBD2. The V gene end was trimmed by 1 base and the J gene end by 2 bases; junction bases not matched to a gene: 12. Per germline, CDR1 SEHNR and CDR2 FQNEAQ (reference sequence). CDR3 size: 19 residues. CDR3 sequence reads: CASSLDQSYSGRFTDTQYF. Here the CDR3 DNA reads TGTGCCAGCAGCTTAGACCAATCGTATAGCGGGAGGTTCACAGATACGCAGTATTTT.

This clone was observed a few times. Other DNA sequences in the sample encode the same CDR3. The chain joins TRBV9 to TRBJ2-7; 9 nucleotides line up with TRBD1. This CDR3 has 13 amino acids. Germline lookup yields CDR1 SGDLS and CDR2 YYNGEE. V lost 3 bases and J lost 2; bases outside the gene matches: 0. The CDR3 bases are TGTGCCAGCAGCGGACAGGGGGCCTACGAGCAGTACTTC. Translated, it gives CASSGQGAYEQYF.

The genes are TRBV29-1 and TRBJ2-5; 9 bases match TRBD2. The CDR3 has 14 residues. CDR1 SQVTM and CDR2 ANQGSEA come from the germline V gene. The trim removed 3 bases at V and 4 bases at J, leaving 6 bases unmatched. This CDR3 is CSVESGGLRETQYF. The CDR3, as DNA: TGCAGCGTTGAGAGCGGGGGGCTCAGAGAGACCCAGTACTTC.

This clone was recorded once. V usage is TRBV6-1 and J usage is TRBJ1-4, with TRBD1 as a possible D gene (6 bases). The CDR3 contains 15 residues. Germline loops: CDR1 MNHNS, CDR2 SASEGT. The V and J ends lost 5 bases and 8 bases respectively, with 18 bases between them. Written as DNA, the CDR3 is TGTGCCAGCAGTCCTCGAGACAGGCCGGAGGAAAAACTGTTTTTT. It yields the protein CASSPRDRPEEKLFF.

Details on this clone: The junction departs from germline at one end; a sequencing error may be responsible. The chain recombines TRBV7-9 with TRBJ2-3; weak D call: TRBD2 (5 bases). CDR1 and CDR2 from the germline V gene are SEHNR and FQNEAQ (reference sequence). The CDR3 contains 9 residues. The chain's CDR3 is CASSARENF. The CDR3 DNA reads as TGTGCCAGCAGCGCAAGGGAGAATTTT. The variable domain in full, with the rest retrieved from reference TRBV7-9 and TRBJ2-3, is DTGVSQNPRHKITKRGQNVTFRCDPISEHNRLYWYRQTLGQGPEFLTYFQNEAQLEKSRLLSDRFSAERPKGSFSTLEIQRTEQGDSAMYLCASSARENFGPGTRLTVL.

The chain combines TRBV5-1 with TRBJ2-3, with D tentatively TRBD2 (6 bases). The CDR3 spans 16 residues. Germline values: CDR1 SGHRS, CDR2 YFSETQ. The V end lost 3 bases, the J end lost 0 bases, and 14 bases lay between the germline ends. As DNA, the CDR3 is TGCGCCAGCAGCTGGGACTTATTAACTAGCACAGATACGCAGTATTTT. Translation gives CASSWDLLTSTDTQYF.

V is TRBV7-6 and J is TRBJ1-3; 7 bases align to TRBD1. There are 19 residues in the CDR3. V was pared by 0 bases and J by 0 bases, with 11 bases of the junction left unmatched. CDR1 SGHVS and CDR2 FNYEAQ come from the germline V gene. DNA of the CDR3: TGTGCCAGCAGCTTAGCGTACCGGGACAGAGACTTCTCTGGAAACACCATATATTTT. As protein: CASSLAYRDRDFSGNTIYF.

This rearrangement joins TRBV28 to TRBJ2-7; D might be TRBD1 (6 bases). The CDR3 has 14 amino acids. Trimming shortened V by 6 bases and J by 0 bases, and 12 bases separated the two germline ends. Germline V gene lookup returns CDR1 MDHEN and CDR2 SYDVKM. The CDR3 sequence is CASSDRRSSYEQYF. The CDR3 DNA is TGTGCCAGCAGCGACAGGAGGAGCTCCTACGAGCAGTACTTC.

The chain uses TRBV15 and TRBJ2-5; 8 bases line up with TRBD2. There are 15 residues in the CDR3. Germline lookup yields CDR1 LNHNV and CDR2 YYDKDF (reference sequence). The J segment lost 2 bases and the V segment lost 0 bases, leaving 2 bases of the junction unmatched. The CDR3 sequence: CATSRDGTSQETQYF. The DNA of the CDR3 is TGTGCCACCAGCAGAGATGGGACTAGTCAAGAGACCCAGTACTTC. The whole variable domain, filled in from reference TRBV15 and TRBJ2-5, reads DAMVIQNPRYQVTQFGKPVTLSCSQTLNHNVMYWYQQKSSQAPKLLFHYYDKDFNNEADTPDNFQSRRPNTSFCFLDIRSPGLGDTAMYLCATSRDGTSQETQYFGPGTRLLVL.

The V gene is TRBV7-2, the J gene TRBJ1-4, with D tentatively TRBD1 (5 bases). This CDR3 region has 14 residues. The V and J ends lost 1 base and 5 bases respectively, with 8 bases between them. Germline lookup yields CDR1 SGHTA and CDR2 FQGNSA. The CDR3 here is CASSLGQGNEKLFF. CDR3 in DNA: TGTGCCAGCAGCTTAGGGCAGGGAAATGAAAAACTGTTTTTT.

The V and J genes are TRBV5-1 and TRBJ1-2; 7 positions match TRBD1. After removal of 4 bases from V and 8 bases from J, the junction contained 14 bases not matched to a gene. The CDR3 consists of 15 residues. Germline assignment: CDR1 SGHRS and CDR2 YFSETQ. The CDR3 coding sequence is TGCGCCAGCAGCGTCGAGCCCGGGACAGCTTCGGGCTACACCTTC. It encodes CASSVEPGTASGYTF.

V and J are TRBV4-1 and TRBJ2-7; the D gene is possibly TRBD1 (6 bases). This CDR3 region has 13 residues. Germline V gene lookup returns CDR1 MGHRA and CDR2 YSYEKL. The V gene lost 4 bases and the J gene lost 3 bases, with 10 bases spanning the gap. This chain's CDR3 is CASSRSDSYEQYF. CDR3 in DNA: TGCGCCAGCAGCCGCTCGGACAGCTACGAGCAGTACTTC.

V gene TRBV7-2 combines with J gene TRBJ1-3; 7 nucleotides align to TRBD1. The V gene's germline CDR1 is SGHTA and CDR2 FQGNSA. Losses at the gene ends were 5 bases for V and 0 bases for J; bases not matched to a gene: 4. The CDR3 sequence is 15 residues long. The CDR3 loop is CASSITGDSGNTIYF. As DNA, the CDR3 is TGTGCCAGCAGCATAACAGGGGACTCTGGAAACACCATATATTTT. The full variable domain, completed using reference TRBV7-2 and TRBJ1-3, is GAGVSQSPSNKVTEKGKDVELRCDPISGHTALYWYRQSLGQGLEFLIYFQGNSAPDKSGLPSDRFSAERTGGSVSTLTIQRTQQEDSAVYLCASSITGDSGNTIYFGEGSWLTVV.

The V call is TRBV7-9, the J call TRBJ2-5, with 7 bases fitting TRBD1. Germline lookup yields CDR1 SEHNR and CDR2 FQNEAQ (reference sequence). The CDR3 runs 17 residues. V gave up 2 bases and J gave up 1 base; unmatched junction bases: 10. Here the CDR3 DNA reads TGTGCCAGCAGCTTACCTCGGATCCGGGACAGCCAAGAGACCCAGTACTTC. Residues: CASSLPRIRDSQETQYF. Together with reference TRBV7-9 and TRBJ2-5, the CDR3 gives the full variable domain: DTGVSQNPRHKITKRGQNVTFRCDPISEHNRLYWYRQTLGQGPEFLTYFQNEAQLEKSRLLSDRFSAERPKGSFSTLEIQRTEQGDSAMYLCASSLPRIRDSQETQYFGPGTRLLVL.

As for this clone: At one of its ends the junction is not consistent with the germline gene, which may arise from a read error. The rearrangement joins TRBV7-7 to TRBJ1-1, with a possible D match to TRBD1 (6 bases). This CDR3 is 15 amino acids long. Germline V lookup: CDR1 SSHAT, CDR2 FNYEAQ (reference sequence). CDR3 loop: CASSLPWTENTEAFF. The DNA for the CDR3 is TGTGCTAGCAGCTTGCCTTGGACAGAGAACACTGAAGCTTTCTTT.

The chain joins TRBV28 to TRBJ2-2; 8 nucleotides match TRBD2. This CDR3 has 15 residues. Germline trimming cut 7 bases from V and 3 bases from J; bases unmatched to any gene: 7. Germline values: CDR1 MDHEN, CDR2 SYDVKM. The CDR3 DNA follows: TGTGCCAGCAATACGGGGGGGCGCGACACCGGGGAGCTGTTTTTT. The encoded protein is CASNTGGRDTGELFF.

V usage is TRBV27 and J usage is TRBJ2-7; maybe TRBD1 (5 bases). The V end lost 5 bases, the J end lost 3 bases, and 11 bases lay between the germline ends. The CDR3 loop spans 13 amino acids. Germline V gives CDR1 MNHEY, CDR2 SMNVEV (reference sequence). The CDR3 DNA reads TGTGCCAGCAGTACCCTTGGACACTACGAGCAGTACTTC. This encodes CASSTLGHYEQYF.

The chain links TRBV30 to TRBJ1-1, with D perhaps TRBD1 (5 bases). Trimming pared 1 base from V and 4 bases from J, leaving 16 bases between. CDR3 size: 15 residues. From germline, CDR1 is GTSNPN and CDR2 SVGIG (reference sequence). The CDR3 here is CAWSGKSARATEAFF. CDR3 DNA sequence: TGTGCCTGGAGTGGGAAGTCGGCCAGGGCCACTGAAGCTTTCTTT.